This TCR beta chain appears in the sequencing data of a study of tumor-infiltrating lymphocytes in primary liver carcinoma. Study findings and constraints: The top-250-clone fraction was significantly higher in tumors than in blood (p = 0.039). Pairs comparing tumor with adjacent tissue or blood overlapped less than pairs drawn from tumor regions.

It was unsorted whole blood that yielded blood RNA, and germline DNA was also extracted. An approximately 4-milliliter peripheral blood sample was collected before surgery. The CDR3 extends over 13 amino acids. The germline V and J ends were trimmed by 5 bases and 6 bases, with 10 bases remaining between them. Germline V lookup: CDR1 MNHNS, CDR2 SASEGT. A primer in the constant region served to generate TCR beta cDNA from 450 to 600 ng of total RNA. Libraries for TCR beta were built through three nested multiplex PCR rounds, which together made up a slightly modified ARM-PCR procedure. For 10 cycles apiece, the opening two PCR rounds ran with TRBV1-TRBV30 forward primers and a C-beta reverse primer. Each CDR3 protein gets one entry after TCRdb re-called the multiplex PCR reads with MiXCR. Found here are fewer than 350,000 distinct CDR3 sequences, roughly two thirds of them singletons; the top ten hold roughly 9%.

With respect to this clonotype: Its antigen remains unidentified.

The sequence came from a middle-aged man with primary liver carcinoma and hepatitis B virus infection. V usage is TRBV6-1 and J usage is TRBJ2-2; D ambiguous. What was sequenced was peripheral blood. The CDR3 loop is CASSPSRAGELFF. The CDR3, as DNA: TGTGCCAGCAGTCCTTCTCGGGCCGGGGAGCTGTTTTTT.